A single T cell receptor beta chain is shown here with its context. The antigen remains unidentified. The PCR made use of 60 Vbeta and 13 Jbeta primers. TCRdb's copy holds only in-frame clones and misses some; the assay was immunoSEQ multiplex PCR. The table shows 80,000 to 100,000 clones, with about 81% occurring only once. The sample belongs to a study of cytomegalovirus exposure and HLA in healthy donors. Findings and caveats of the study: Follow-up analysis later connected one missense variant in DCLRE1C with trimming of TCR beta V- and J-genes. Cytomegalovirus status was reportedly diagnosed by the classifier with high sensitivity and specificity. Most TCR sequences showed up rarely, but some public TCRs showed up in many donors.

This TCR was sampled from a man in his forties in good health and CMV-seronegative. Specimen: PBMCs.

The CDR3 loop is CASSQSGGGAGDTQYF. DNA for the CDR3: TGTGCCAGCAGCCAAAGCGGCGGGGGGGCAGGTGATACGCAGTATTTT. This sequence joins TRBV9 and TRBJ2-3; TRBD2 matches 9 bases. CDR1 is SGDLS and CDR2 is YYNGEE in the germline V gene. V shed 4 bases, J shed 6 bases, and the junction held 12 bases outside the gene matches. CDR3 length: 16 amino acids.